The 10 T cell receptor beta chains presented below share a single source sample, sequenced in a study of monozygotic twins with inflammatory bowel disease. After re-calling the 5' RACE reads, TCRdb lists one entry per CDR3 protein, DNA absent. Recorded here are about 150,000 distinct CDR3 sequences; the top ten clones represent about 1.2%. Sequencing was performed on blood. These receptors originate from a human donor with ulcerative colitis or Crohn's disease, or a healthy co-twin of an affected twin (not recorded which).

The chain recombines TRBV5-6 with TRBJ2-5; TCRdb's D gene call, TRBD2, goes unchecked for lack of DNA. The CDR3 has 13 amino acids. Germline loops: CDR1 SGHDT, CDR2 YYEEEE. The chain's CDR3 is CASSRTSAETQYF.

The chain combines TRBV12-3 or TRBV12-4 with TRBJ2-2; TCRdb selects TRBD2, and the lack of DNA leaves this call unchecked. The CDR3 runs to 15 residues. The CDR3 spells CASTLGRVDTGELFF.

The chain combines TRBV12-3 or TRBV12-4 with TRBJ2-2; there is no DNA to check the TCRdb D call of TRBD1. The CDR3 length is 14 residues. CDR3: CASIRGTLTGELFF.

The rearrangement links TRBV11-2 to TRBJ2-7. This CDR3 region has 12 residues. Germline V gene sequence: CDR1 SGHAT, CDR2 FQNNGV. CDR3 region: CASSSGLLEQYF.

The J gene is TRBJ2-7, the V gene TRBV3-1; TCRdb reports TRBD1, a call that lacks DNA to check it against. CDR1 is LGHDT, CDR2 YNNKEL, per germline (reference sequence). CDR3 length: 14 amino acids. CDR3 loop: CASSQERGGYEQYF.

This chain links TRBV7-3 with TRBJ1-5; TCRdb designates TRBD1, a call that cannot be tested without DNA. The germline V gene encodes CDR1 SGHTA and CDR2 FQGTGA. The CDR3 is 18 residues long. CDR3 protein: CASSLASIGQESNQPQHF.

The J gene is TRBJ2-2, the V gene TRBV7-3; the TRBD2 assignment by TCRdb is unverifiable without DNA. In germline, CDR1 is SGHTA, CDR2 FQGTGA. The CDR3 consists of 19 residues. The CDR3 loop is CASSLNPGLAGARDGELFF.

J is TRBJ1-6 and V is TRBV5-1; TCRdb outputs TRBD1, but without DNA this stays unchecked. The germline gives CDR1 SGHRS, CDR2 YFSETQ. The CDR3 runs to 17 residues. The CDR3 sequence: CASSPTPQGLSNSPLHF.

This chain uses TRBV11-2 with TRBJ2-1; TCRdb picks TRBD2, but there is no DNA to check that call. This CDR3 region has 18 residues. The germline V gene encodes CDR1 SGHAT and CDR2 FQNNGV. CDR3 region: CASSSGLAGVRAYNEQFF. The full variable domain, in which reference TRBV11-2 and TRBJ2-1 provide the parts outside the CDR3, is EAGVAQSPRYKIIEKRQSVAFWCNPISGHATLYWYQQILGQGPKLLIQFQNNGVVDDSQLPKDRFSAERLKGVDSTLKIQPAKLEDSAVYLCASSSGLAGVRAYNEQFFGPGTRLTVL.

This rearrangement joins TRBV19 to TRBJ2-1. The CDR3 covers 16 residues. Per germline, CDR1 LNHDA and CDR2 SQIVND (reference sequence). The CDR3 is CASTTTRHLGYNEQFF.